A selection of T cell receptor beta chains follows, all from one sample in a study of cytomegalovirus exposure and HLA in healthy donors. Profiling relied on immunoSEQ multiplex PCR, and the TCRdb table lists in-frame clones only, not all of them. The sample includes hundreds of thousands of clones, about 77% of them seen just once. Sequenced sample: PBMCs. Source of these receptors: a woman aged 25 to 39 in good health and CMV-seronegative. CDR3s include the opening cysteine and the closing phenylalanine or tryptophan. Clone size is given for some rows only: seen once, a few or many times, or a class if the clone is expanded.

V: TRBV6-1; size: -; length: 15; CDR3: CASRQQGASNQPQHF
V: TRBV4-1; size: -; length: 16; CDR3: CASSQDDGTATSPLHF
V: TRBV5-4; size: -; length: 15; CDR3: CASSPDREKTGELFF
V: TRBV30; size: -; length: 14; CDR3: CAWSFGGRDTEAFF
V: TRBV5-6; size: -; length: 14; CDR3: CASSLGQGSGTQYF
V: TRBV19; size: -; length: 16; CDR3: CASIMDSRETGNTIYF
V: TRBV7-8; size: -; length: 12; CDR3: CASSHSSTEAFF
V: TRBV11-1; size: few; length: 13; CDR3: CASSLDAGVEQYF
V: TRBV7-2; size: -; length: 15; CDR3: CASSLFGTGPDTQYF
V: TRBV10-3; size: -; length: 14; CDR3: CAISGLAGANEQFF
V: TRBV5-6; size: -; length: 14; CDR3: CASSGDSSSYEQYF
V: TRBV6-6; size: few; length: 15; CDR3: CASSYPGLLDQPQHF
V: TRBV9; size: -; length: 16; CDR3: CASSVERGRERYEQFF
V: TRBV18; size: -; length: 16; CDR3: CASSPREVTSTDTQYF
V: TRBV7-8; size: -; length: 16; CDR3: CASSLPLSPHTGELFF
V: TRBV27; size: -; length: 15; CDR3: CASSLSGTGTYEQYF
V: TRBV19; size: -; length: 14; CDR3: CASMGDRGVHEQYF
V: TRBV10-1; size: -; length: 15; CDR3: CASRGTAPSSYEQYF
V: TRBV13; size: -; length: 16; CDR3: CASSHPSGQGVIEQYF
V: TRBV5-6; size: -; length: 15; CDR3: CASSLTVGGQETQYF
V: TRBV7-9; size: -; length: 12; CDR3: CASSTNRIGYTF
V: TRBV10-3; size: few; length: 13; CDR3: CAISVTSEETQYF
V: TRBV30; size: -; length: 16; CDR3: CAWSARGTGRNYGYTF
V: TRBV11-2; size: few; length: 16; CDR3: CASSSYRDRGNSPLHF
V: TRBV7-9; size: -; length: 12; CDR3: CASRRLANEQFF
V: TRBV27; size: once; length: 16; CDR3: CASSLGVGGPGNEQFF
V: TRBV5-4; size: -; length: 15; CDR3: CASSPRGGGKYGYTF
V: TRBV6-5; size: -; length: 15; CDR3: CASSYSGLTNEKLFF
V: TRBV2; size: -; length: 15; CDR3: CASSESRGGSQPQHF
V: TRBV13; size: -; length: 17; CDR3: CASSLRAGESNAGELFF
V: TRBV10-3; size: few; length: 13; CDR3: CATGQDSGNTIYF
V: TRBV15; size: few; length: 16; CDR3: CATSRDRGVTGNTIYF
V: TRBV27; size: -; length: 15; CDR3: CASSLGTSYSYEQYF
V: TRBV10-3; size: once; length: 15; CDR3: CAISEYPDREGEQYF
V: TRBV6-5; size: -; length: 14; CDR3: CASSSWASEGEAFF
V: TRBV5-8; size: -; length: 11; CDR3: CASSWGGTPDF
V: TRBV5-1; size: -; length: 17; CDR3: CDSSFRLAGEGSDTQYF
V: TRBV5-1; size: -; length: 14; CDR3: CASSLAIGSIGYTF
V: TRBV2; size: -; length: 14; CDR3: CASSRDRVNTEAFF
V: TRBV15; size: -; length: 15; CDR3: CATSRETGSVKTQYF
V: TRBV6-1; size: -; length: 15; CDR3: CASSLLSAADEKLFF
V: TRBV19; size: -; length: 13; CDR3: CASSPQGGSPLHF
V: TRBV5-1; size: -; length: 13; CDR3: CASAKAGGAELFF
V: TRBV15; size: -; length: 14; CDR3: CATSRDLESGELFF
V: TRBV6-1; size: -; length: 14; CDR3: CASSEIQGNYGYTF